This T cell receptor (beta chain) was sequenced during a study of shared clonotypes between healthy human individuals. Study at large: The donor group consisted of a couple of women and a few men, aged 18 to 49.

Sequencing used immunoSEQ multiplex PCR; TCRdb keeps in-frame clones, though not all of them. This sample has around 560,000 clones, with approximately 95% found just once. CD45RO-negative cells were positively selected for CCR7, leaving out terminally differentiated effector memory CD45RA+ cells. Caucasian adults living in Nashville, Tennessee, provided all samples. Germline lookup yields CDR1 SGHAT and CDR2 FQNNGV. CDR3 length equals 13 residues. Trimming pared 5 bases from V and 0 bases from J, leaving 8 bases between. The sequencing input was naive CD8+ T cells sorted from blood. The V and J genes are TRBV11-2 and TRBJ2-7; tentative D call: TRBD2 (6 bases). The source is a woman aged 25 to 39 in good health. CDR3: CASSAGSSYEQYF. The CDR3 DNA sequence: TGTGCCAGCAGCGCCGGGAGCTCCTACGAGCAGTACTTC.